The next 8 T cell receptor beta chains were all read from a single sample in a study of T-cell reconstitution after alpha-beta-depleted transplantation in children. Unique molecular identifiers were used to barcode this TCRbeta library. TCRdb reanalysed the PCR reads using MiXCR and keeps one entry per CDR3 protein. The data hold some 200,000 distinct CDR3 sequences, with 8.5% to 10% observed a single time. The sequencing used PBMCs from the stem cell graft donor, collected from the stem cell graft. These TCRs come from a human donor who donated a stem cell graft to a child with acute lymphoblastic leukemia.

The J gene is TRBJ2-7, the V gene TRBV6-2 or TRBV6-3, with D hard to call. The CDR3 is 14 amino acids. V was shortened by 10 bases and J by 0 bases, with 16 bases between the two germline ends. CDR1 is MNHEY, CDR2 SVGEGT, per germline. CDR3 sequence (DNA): TGTGCCATCAAACGGGCAGGCAGCTCCTACGAGCAGTACTTC. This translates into CAIKRAGSSYEQYF.

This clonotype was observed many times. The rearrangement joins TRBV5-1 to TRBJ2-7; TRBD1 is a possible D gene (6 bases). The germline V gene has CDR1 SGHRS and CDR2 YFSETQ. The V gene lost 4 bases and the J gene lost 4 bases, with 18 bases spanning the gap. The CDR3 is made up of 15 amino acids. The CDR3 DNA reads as TGCGCCAGCAGCGACCCAACAGGGAACCTGTACGAGCAGTACTTC. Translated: CASSDPTGNLYEQYF.

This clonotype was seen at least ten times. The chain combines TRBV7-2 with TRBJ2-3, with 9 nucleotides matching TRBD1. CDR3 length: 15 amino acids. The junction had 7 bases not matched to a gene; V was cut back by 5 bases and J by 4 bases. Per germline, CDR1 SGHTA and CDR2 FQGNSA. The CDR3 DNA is TGTGCCAGCAGCAAACAGGGGGCATGGGCAGATACGCAGTATTTT. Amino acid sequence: CASSKQGAWADTQYF. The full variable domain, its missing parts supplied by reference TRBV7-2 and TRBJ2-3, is GAGVSQSPSNKVTEKGKDVELRCDPISGHTALYWYRQSLGQGLEFLIYFQGNSAPDKSGLPSDRFSAERTGGSVSTLTIQRTQQEDSAVYLCASSKQGAWADTQYFGPGTRLTVL.

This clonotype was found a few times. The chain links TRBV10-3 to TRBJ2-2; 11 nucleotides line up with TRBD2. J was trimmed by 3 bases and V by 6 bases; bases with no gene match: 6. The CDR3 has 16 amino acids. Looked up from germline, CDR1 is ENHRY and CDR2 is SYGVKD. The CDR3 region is CAIRATSGGDTGELFF. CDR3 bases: TGTGCCATCAGGGCAACTAGCGGGGGCGACACCGGGGAGCTGTTTTTT.

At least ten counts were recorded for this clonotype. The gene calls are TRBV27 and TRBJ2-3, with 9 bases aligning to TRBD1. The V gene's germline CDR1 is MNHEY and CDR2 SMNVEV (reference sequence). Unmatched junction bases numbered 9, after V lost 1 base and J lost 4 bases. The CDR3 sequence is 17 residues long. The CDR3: CASSLLGQGGSSDTQYF. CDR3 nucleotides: TGTGCCAGCAGTTTATTGGGACAGGGTGGATCTTCAGATACGCAGTATTTT.

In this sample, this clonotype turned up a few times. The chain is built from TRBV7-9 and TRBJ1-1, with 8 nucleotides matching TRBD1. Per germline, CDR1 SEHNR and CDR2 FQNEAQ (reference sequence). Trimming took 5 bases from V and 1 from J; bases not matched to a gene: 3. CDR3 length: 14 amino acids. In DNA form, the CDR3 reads TGTGCCAGCAGCCTGGACAGGGAGAACACTGAAGCTTTCTTT. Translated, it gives CASSLDRENTEAFF.

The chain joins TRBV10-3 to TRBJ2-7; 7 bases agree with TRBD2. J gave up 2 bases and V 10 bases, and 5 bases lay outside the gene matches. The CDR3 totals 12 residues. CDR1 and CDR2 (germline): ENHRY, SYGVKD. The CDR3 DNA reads TGTGCCACCGGCGGGACTACCTACGAGCAGTACTTC. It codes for CATGGTTYEQYF.

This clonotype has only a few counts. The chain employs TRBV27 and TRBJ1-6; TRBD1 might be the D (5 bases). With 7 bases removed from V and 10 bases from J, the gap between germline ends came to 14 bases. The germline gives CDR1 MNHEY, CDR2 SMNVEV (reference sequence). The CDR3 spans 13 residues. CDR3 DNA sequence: TGTGCCAGCACCTCATCGGGGGGGTCACCCCTCCACTTT. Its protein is CASTSSGGSPLHF.